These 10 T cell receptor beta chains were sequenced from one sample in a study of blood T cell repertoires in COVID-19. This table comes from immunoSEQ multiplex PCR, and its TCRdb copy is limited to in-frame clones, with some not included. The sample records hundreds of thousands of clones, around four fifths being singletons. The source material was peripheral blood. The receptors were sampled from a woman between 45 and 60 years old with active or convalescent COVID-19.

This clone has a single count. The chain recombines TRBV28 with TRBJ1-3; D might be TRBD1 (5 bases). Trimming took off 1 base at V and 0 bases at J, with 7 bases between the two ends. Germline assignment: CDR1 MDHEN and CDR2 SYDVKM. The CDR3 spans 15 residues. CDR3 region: CASSLYDSSGNTIYF. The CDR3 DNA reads TGTGCCAGCAGTTTATACGACAGCTCTGGAAACACCATATATTTT.

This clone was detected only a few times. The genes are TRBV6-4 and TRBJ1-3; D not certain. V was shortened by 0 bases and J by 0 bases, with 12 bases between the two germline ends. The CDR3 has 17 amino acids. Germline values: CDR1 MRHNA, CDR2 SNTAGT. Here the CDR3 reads CASSDSTPKLSGNTIYF. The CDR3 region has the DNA TGTGCCAGCAGTGACTCGACACCCAAGCTCTCTGGAAACACCATATATTTT.

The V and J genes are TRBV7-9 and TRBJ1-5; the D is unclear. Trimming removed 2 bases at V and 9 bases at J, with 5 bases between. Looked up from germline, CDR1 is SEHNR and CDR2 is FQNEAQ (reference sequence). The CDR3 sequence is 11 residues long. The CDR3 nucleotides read TGTGCCAGCAGCTTATCCGGGCCCCAGCATTTT. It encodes CASSLSGPQHF.

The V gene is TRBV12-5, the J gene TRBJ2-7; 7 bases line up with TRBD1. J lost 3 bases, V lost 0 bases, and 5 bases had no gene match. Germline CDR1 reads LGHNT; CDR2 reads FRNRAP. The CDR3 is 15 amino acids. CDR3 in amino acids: CASGLVIGQVYEQYF. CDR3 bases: TGTGCTAGTGGTTTGGTAATCGGACAGGTCTACGAGCAGTACTTC.

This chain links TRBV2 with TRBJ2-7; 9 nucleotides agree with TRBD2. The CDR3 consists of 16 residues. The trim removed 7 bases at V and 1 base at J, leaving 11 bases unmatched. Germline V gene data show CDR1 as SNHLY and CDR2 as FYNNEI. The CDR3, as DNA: TGTGCCAGCATGGGTGGTTTAGCGGGAGAATCCTACGAGCAGTACTTC. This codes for CASMGGLAGESYEQYF. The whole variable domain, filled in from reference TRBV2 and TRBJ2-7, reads EPEVTQTPSHQVTQMGQEVILRCVPISNHLYFYWYRQILGQKVEFLVSFYNNEISEKSEIFDDQFSVERPDGSNFTLKIRSTKLEDSAMYFCASMGGLAGESYEQYFGPGTRLTVT.

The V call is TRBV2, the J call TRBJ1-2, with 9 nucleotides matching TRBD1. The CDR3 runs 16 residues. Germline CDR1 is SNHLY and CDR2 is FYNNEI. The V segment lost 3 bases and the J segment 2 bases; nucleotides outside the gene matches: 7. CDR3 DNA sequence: TGTGCCAGCAGTGAGGGGACAGGGAGGTTCAACTATGGCTACACCTTC. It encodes CASSEGTGRFNYGYTF.

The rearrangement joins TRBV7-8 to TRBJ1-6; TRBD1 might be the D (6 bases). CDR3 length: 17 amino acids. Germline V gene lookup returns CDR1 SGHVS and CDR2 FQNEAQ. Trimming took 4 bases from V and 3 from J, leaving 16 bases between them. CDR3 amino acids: CASSSGGRTSYNSPLHF. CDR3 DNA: TGTGCCAGCAGCTCTGGGGGCAGGACGAGCTATAATTCACCCCTCCACTTT.

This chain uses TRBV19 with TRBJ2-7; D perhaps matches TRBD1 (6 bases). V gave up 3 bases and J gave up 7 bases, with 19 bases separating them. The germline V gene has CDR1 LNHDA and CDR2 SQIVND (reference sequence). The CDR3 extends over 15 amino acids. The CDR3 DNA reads TGTGCCAGTAGTATGACCCCCAAGGGGGTGTTTGAGCAGTACTTC. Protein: CASSMTPKGVFEQYF. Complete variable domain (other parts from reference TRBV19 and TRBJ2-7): DGGITQSPKYLFRKEGQNVTLSCEQNLNHDAMYWYRQDPGQGLRLIYYSQIVNDFQKGDIAEGYSVSREKKESFPLTVTSAQKNPTAFYLCASSMTPKGVFEQYFGPGTRLTVT.

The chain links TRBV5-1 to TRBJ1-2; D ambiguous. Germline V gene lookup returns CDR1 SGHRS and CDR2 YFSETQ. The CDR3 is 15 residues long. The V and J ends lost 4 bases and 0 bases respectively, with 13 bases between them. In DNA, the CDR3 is TGCGCCAGCAGCCTCGGAGGCAGCGCTAACTATGGCTACACCTTC. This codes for CASSLGGSANYGYTF.

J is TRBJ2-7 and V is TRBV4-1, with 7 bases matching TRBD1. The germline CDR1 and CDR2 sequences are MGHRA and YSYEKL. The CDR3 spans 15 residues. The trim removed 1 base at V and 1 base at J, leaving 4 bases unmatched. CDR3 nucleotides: TGCGCCAGCAGCCAAGGAGGGGGCCGTTCCTACGAGCAGTACTTC. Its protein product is CASSQGGGRSYEQYF.